The 7 T cell receptor beta chains below were found in one sample sequenced in a study of blood T cells in healthy people across ages. Combining a sample-barcoded 5' primer with a J-beta primer mix, a second PCR ran for roughly 7 to 12 cycles. Each CDR3 protein gets one entry after TCRdb re-called the 5' RACE reads with MiXCR. In the table there are approximately 800,000 distinct CDR3 sequences, over 45% of which are singletons. Sequences were obtained from blood. The receptors stem from a man under 40 in good health.

This rearrangement joins TRBV12-3 or TRBV12-4 to TRBJ1-2; D might be TRBD1 (6 bases). The germline V and J ends were trimmed by 7 bases and 7 bases, with 13 bases remaining between them. This CDR3 has 12 residues. CDR3 amino acids: CASNGRGSGYTF. The CDR3 nucleotides read TGTGCCAGCAATGGCAGGGGTAGTGGCTACACCTTC.

Details on this clonotype: A much larger clone lies one base from this, so it may be a read error. V usage is TRBV6-6 and J usage is TRBJ2-2; a possible D gene is TRBD2 (5 bases). This CDR3 spans 15 amino acids. Germline assignment: CDR1 MNHNY and CDR2 SVGAGI (reference sequence). In nucleotides, the CDR3 is TGTGCCGGCAGTTACGGGGAGCGTCTAGCCGGGGAGCTGTTTTTT. Residues: CAGSYGERLAGELFF.

This clonotype was observed at least ten times. The CDR3 DNA sequence: TGTGCCAGCAGCCGAGGACTAGCGGGGGGCTACAATGAGCAGTTCTTC. Encoded protein: CASSRGLAGGYNEQFF. J is TRBJ2-1 and V is TRBV11-2; 14 bases are shared with TRBD2. The germline gives CDR1 SGHAT, CDR2 FQNNGV. This CDR3 is 16 amino acids long. The ends lost 5 bases at V and 3 bases at J; junction bases unmatched: 3.

This clonotype was observed a handful of times. V is TRBV20-1 and J is TRBJ2-7; TRBD2 is a possible D gene (6 bases). The germline CDR1 and CDR2 sequences are DFQATT and SNEGSKA (reference sequence). The V and J ends lost 6 bases and 0 bases respectively, with 18 bases between them. This CDR3 region has 15 residues. The CDR3 DNA reads as TGCAGTGCAGAGCTGGGGGGTGTAGACTCCTACGAGCAGTACTTC. Translation gives CSAELGGVDSYEQYF.

The sample holds a few counts of this clonotype. This chain connects TRBV7-9 to TRBJ2-3; no clear D. The ends were cut back, 5 bases at V and 4 bases at J, with 13 bases in the middle. Germline V gives CDR1 SEHNR, CDR2 FQNEAQ (reference sequence). This CDR3 has 14 amino acids. The CDR3 DNA reads TGTGCCAGCAGCCCGCTGATTTCGGCAGATACGCAGTATTTT. Its translation: CASSPLISADTQYF.

The chain links TRBV30 to TRBJ2-7; 10 bases align to TRBD2. V trimming: 2 bases; J trimming: 3 bases; junction bases outside the gene matches: 10. CDR1 and CDR2 from the germline V gene are GTSNPN and SVGIG (reference sequence). The CDR3 runs 16 residues. DNA for the CDR3: TGTGCCTGGAGTAGCGGGGGGGTCAAGAGGTACTACGAGCAGTACTTC. It specifies CAWSSGGVKRYYEQYF.

The gene calls are TRBV12-3 or TRBV12-4 and TRBJ1-6; D unclear. This CDR3 is built from 13 residues. V dropped 7 bases and J dropped 8 bases, with 12 bases sitting between them. CDR3 in DNA: TGTGCCAGCACTCCCCGTATTGATTCACCCCTCCACTTT. It encodes CASTPRIDSPLHF.